These 10 T cell receptor beta chains came from one sample sequenced in a study of identical twins. MiXCR was run by TCRdb on the 5' RACE reads, yielding one entry per CDR3 protein. This sample carries 450,000 to 600,000 distinct CDR3 sequences, more than 20% of them seen once, and the ten largest clones take about 0.5%. Another study also made use of these data, one on yellow fever vaccine responses in identical twins.

The sample consisted of CD4+ T cells sorted from blood. The receptors derive from a woman younger than 35 in good health.

The chain joins TRBV7-2 to TRBJ1-6; no clear D. The CDR3 contains 13 residues. Between the trimmed V and J ends, which lost 2 bases and 7 bases, there was a span of 6 bases. The germline gives CDR1 SGHTA, CDR2 FQGNSA. The CDR3 bases are TGTGCCAGCAGCTTATTTGGGAATTCACCCCTCCACTTT. Translation gives CASSLFGNSPLHF.

This clonotype has just a few counts. The rearrangement joins TRBV7-6 to TRBJ2-1; 9 nucleotides agree with TRBD2. V shed 2 bases and J 9 bases; nucleotides not matched to a gene: 5. The CDR3 is 14 residues long. Germline values: CDR1 SGHVS, CDR2 FNYEAQ. The CDR3 DNA reads as TGTGCCAGCAGCTTAATTGCGGGAGGGGTTGAGCAGTTCTTC. Translation: CASSLIAGGVEQFF. The full variable domain, rest sourced from reference TRBV7-6 and TRBJ2-1, is GAGVSQSPRYKVTKRGQDVALRCDPISGHVSLYWYRQALGQGPEFLTYFNYEAQQDKSGLPNDRFSAERPEGSISTLTIQRTEQRDSAMYRCASSLIAGGVEQFFGPGTRLTVL.

This clonotype was counted a few times. The rearrangement joins TRBV10-3 to TRBJ2-1, with a tentative D call TRBD2 (5 bases). CDR1 and CDR2 (germline): ENHRY, SYGVKD. The CDR3 contains 12 residues. V lost 10 bases and J 7 bases, leaving 14 bases between the germline ends. CDR3 sequence: CATQSVANEQFF. The CDR3 DNA follows: TGTGCCACCCAAAGCGTAGCGAATGAGCAGTTCTTC.

J is TRBJ1-1 and V is TRBV6-1, with D perhaps TRBD1 (5 bases). V was trimmed by 4 bases and J by 0 bases, leaving 9 bases between them. The CDR3 has 14 amino acids. Germline V gene data show CDR1 as MNHNS and CDR2 as SASEGT. CDR3 DNA sequence: TGTGCCAGCAGTGTGACGGGGGTGAACACTGAAGCTTTCTTT. Encoded protein: CASSVTGVNTEAFF.

The genes are TRBV6-6 and TRBJ2-7; tentative D call: TRBD1 (7 bases). CDR3 size: 13 residues. V lost 8 bases, J lost 4 bases, and 15 bases lay in between. Per germline, CDR1 MNHNY and CDR2 SVGAGI (reference sequence). The CDR3 protein is CASGRGVGYEQYV. DNA for the CDR3: TGTGCCAGCGGCAGGGGGGTAGGGTACGAGCAGTACGTC.

The J gene is TRBJ2-7, the V gene TRBV27; 10 bases match TRBD1. Germline V gene sequence: CDR1 MNHEY, CDR2 SMNVEV (reference sequence). The CDR3 has 15 amino acids. V lost 5 bases to trimming and J lost 6 bases; unmatched junction nucleotides: 10. CDR3: CASSRKTGGGSEQYV. In DNA form, the CDR3 reads TGTGCCAGCAGTCGGAAGACAGGGGGCGGAAGCGAGCAGTACGTC.

The gene calls are TRBV6-6 and TRBJ2-7; no definite D call. V lost 2 bases and J 2 bases, leaving 7 bases between the germline ends. This CDR3 has 13 residues. CDR1 is MNHNY and CDR2 is SVGAGI in the germline V gene (reference sequence). The CDR3 sequence: CASSYGRAYEQYV. The CDR3 nucleotides read TGTGCCAGCAGTTACGGTAGGGCCTACGAGCAGTACGTC.

This clonotype has only a few counts. CDR3 nucleotide sequence: TGCGCCAGCAGCGGGGGGACTAGCGGGAGCAATGAGCAGTTCTTC. Encoded protein: CASSGGTSGSNEQFF. The chain employs TRBV5-1 and TRBJ2-1; 14 nucleotides agree with TRBD2. Germline CDR1 and CDR2: SGHRS and YFSETQ. Unmatched junction bases numbered 3, after V lost 4 bases and J lost 6 bases. The CDR3 consists of 15 residues.

Written as DNA, the CDR3 is TGTGCCAGCAAGGACTTAGGTGGATCCTACGAGCAGTACTTC. Its translation is CASKDLGGSYEQYF. This chain uses TRBV6-1 with TRBJ2-7; D is perhaps TRBD2 (5 bases). This CDR3 spans 14 amino acids. Trimming removed 7 bases from V and 1 base from J, with 14 bases in between. Germline V gene sequence: CDR1 MNHNS, CDR2 SASEGT.

There are a few counts of this clonotype. The J gene is TRBJ2-6, the V gene TRBV5-1, with TRBD1 matching 7 bases. Germline CDR1 is SGHRS and CDR2 is YFSETQ. V lost 3 bases to trimming and J lost 4 bases; unmatched junction nucleotides: 4. CDR3 length: 15 residues. The CDR3 here is CASSSTGLGANVLTF. CDR3 DNA sequence: TGCGCCAGCAGCTCGACAGGGTTAGGGGCCAACGTCCTGACTTTC.